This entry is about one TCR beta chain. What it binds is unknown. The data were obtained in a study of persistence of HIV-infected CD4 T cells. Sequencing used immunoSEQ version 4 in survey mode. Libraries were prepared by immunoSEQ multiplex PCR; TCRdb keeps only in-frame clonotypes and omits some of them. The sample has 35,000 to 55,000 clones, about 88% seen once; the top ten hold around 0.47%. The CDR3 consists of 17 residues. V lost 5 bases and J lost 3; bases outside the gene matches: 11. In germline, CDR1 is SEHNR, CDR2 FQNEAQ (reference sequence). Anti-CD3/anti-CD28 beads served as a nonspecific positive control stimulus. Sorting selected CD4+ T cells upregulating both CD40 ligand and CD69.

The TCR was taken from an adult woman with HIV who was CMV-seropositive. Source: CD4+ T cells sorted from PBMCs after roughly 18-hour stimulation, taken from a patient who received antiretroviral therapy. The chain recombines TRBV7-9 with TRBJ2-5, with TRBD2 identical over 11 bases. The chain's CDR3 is CASSPALSGGVEETQYF. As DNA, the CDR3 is TGTGCCAGCAGCCCCGCCCTTAGCGGGGGGGTTGAAGAGACCCAGTACTTC.